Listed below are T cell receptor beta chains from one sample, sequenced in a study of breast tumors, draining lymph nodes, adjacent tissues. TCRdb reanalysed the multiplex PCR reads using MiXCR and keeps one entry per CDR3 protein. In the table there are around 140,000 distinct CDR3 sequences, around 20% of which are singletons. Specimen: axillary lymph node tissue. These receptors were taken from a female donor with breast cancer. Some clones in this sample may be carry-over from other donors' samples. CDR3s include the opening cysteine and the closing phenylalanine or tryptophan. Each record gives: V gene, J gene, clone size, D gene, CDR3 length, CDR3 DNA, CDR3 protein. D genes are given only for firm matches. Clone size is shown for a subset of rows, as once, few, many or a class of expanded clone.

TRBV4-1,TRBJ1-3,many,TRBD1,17,TGCGCCAGCAGCCCTTTTAACAGGGGGATGTCTGGAAACACCATATATTTT,CASSPFNRGMSGNTIYF
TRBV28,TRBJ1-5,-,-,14,TGTGCCAGCAGTAGGTCCGGGACTGATACCTACGAGCATTTT,CASSRSGTDTYEHF
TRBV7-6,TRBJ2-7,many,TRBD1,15,TGTGCCAGCAGCTCCGAACAGGGGGCCGCCTACGAGCAGTACTTC,CASSSEQGAAYEQYF
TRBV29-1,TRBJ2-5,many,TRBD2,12,TGCAGCGTTGGGGAGGGGACGGAGACCCAGTACTTC,CSVGEGTETQYF
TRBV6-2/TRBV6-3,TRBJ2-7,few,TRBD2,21,TGTGCCAGCAGTCCCACCCCAGGACTAGCGGGAGGGAGGGGCCACTCCTACGAGCAGTACTTC,CASSPTPGLAGGRGHSYEQYF
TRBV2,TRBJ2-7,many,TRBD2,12,TGTGCCAGCAGTGGAGCGGGGTTCGAGCAGTACTTC,CASSGAGFEQYF
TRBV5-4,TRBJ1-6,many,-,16,TGTGCCAGCAGCTTTAGTCCAGGCCTGAATAATTCACCCCTCCACTTT,CASSFSPGLNNSPLHF
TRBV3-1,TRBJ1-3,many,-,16,TGTGCCAGCAGCCAAGACTTCAGGGGTTCTGGAAACACCATATATTTT,CASSQDFRGSGNTIYF
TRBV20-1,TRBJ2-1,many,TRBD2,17,TGCAGTGCTGACGGACTAGCGGGAGGAGTGGGGTACAATGAGCAGTTCTTC,CSADGLAGGVGYNEQFF
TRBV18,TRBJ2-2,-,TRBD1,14,TGTGCCAGCTCACCGGGACAGCCCACCGGGGAGCTGTTTTTT,CASSPGQPTGELFF
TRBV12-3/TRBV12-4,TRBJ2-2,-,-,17,TGTGCCAGCAGTTTCTATGGGGGGCCGGCGAACACCGGGGAGCTGTTTTTT,CASSFYGGPANTGELFF
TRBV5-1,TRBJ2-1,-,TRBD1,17,TGTGCCAGCAGCTTGGGGGGGGCGGGACAGGGGTTAAATGAGCAGTTCTTC,CASSLGGAGQGLNEQFF
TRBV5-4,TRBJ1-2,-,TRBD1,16,TGTGCCAGCAGCTTTTCGAGGGCAGGGGGCATGTCTGGCTACACCTTC,CASSFSRAGGMSGYTF
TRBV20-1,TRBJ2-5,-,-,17,TGCAGTGCTAGAGATGTAGGGGGAGGAGGGGCCCAAGAGACCCAGTACTTC,CSARDVGGGGAQETQYF
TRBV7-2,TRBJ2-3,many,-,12,TGTGCCAGCAGCTCTATAACAGATACGCAGTATTTT,CASSSITDTQYF
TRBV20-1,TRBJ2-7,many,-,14,TGCAGTGCTAGTAAGATTGTTGGATCGCCAGAGCAGTACTTC,CSASKIVGSPEQYF
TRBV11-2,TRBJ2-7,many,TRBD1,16,TGTGCCAGCAGCTTACGGGTGGGGGACAGGGTCAAGGAGCAGTACTTC,CASSLRVGDRVKEQYF
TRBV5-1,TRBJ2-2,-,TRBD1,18,TGCGCCAGCAGCTCTCCGACCGTGGACAGGGGGGGCACCGGGGTGCTGTTTTTT,CASSSPTVDRGGTGVLFF
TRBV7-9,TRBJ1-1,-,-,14,TGTGCCAGCAGCTTAGGCAGCCTGAACACTGAAGCTTTCTTT,CASSLGSLNTEAFF
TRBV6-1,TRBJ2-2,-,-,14,TGTGCCAGCAGCAGGGGAGAGCGCGCCGGGGAGCTGTTTTTT,CASSRGERAGELFF
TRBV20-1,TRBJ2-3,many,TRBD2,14,TGCAGTGCTCCGGCCGCGGGAGGGGCAGATACGCAGTATTTT,CSAPAAGGADTQYF
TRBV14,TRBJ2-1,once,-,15,TGTGCCAGCAGCCCTCTAGCGAGCTCCTACAATGAGCAGTTCTTC,CASSPLASSYNEQFF
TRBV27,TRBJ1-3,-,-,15,TGTGCCAGCAGTTTCAATGTTGGGCCTGGAAACACCATATATTTT,CASSFNVGPGNTIYF
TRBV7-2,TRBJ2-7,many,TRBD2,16,TGTGCCAGCAGCTTAGCGGCGGGAGGGTTTCCCTACGAGCAGTACTTC,CASSLAAGGFPYEQYF
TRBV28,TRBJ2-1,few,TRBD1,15,TGTGCCAGCAGCGAGACAGGGCCTTTTTACAATGAGCAGTTCTTC,CASSETGPFYNEQFF
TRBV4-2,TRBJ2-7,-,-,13,TGTGCCAGCGCACGGGAGAGCTCCTACGGGCAATACTTC,CASARESSYGQYF
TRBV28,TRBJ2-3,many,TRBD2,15,TGTGCCAGCAGCAGAACTAGCGGGGAAACAGATACGCAGTATTTT,CASSRTSGETDTQYF
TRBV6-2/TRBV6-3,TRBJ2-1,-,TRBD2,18,TGTGCCAGCAGTTACTCCGTATTTCCGGGAGGGCCGAACGATGAGCAGTTCTTC,CASSYSVFPGGPNDEQFF
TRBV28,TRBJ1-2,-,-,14,TGTGCCAGCAGTACCAATAGTCGGGGCTATGGCTACACCTTC,CASSTNSRGYGYTF
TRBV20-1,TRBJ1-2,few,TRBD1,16,TGCAGTGCTAGAGGAGGCGGGACAGGAAAGTACTATGGCTACACCTTC,CSARGGGTGKYYGYTF
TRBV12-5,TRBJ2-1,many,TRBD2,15,TGTGCTAGTGCTTGGACTAGCGGGAGAAACAATGAGCAGTTCTTC,CASAWTSGRNNEQFF
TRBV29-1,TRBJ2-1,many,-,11,TGCAGCGTTGAAAGCAGGGCTGAGCAGTTCTTC,CSVESRAEQFF
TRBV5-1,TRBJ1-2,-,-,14,TGCGCCAGCAGCTCGGATAGGGGAGGGGCCGGCTACACCTTC,CASSSDRGGAGYTF
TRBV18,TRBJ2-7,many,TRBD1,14,TGTGCCAGCTCACAACGCGACAGGGGGCTCGAGCAGTACTTC,CASSQRDRGLEQYF
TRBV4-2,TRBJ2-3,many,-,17,TGTGCCAGCAGCCAAGATCGAGGGGGAGCTGGCACAGATACGCAGTATTTT,CASSQDRGGAGTDTQYF
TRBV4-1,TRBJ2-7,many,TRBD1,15,TGCGCCAGCAGCCAAGGCCCGGGACAGGACCTGGAGCAGTACTTC,CASSQGPGQDLEQYF
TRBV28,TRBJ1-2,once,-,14,TGTGCCAGCGCCACAAGCGGGGGCAGCTATGGCTACACCTTC,CASATSGGSYGYTF
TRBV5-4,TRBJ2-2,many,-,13,TGTGCCAGCAGCTTGCCAGGGGTCGGGGAGCTGTTTTTT,CASSLPGVGELFF
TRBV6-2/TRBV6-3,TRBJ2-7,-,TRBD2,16,TGTGCCAGCAGTTTACACGAGACTAGCGGGAGCGGGGAGCAGTACTTC,CASSLHETSGSGEQYF
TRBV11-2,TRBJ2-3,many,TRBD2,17,TGTGCCAGCAGCTTAGGACTAGCGGGATGGACTGGTAATACGCAGTATTTT,CASSLGLAGWTGNTQYF
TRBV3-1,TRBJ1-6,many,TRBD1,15,TGTGCCAGCAGCCCCGAGGACAGGGACAATTCACCCCTCCACTTT,CASSPEDRDNSPLHF
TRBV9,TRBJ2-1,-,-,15,TGTGCCAGCAGCCGAGAGGGGGTTGCCTACAATGAGCAGTTCTTC,CASSREGVAYNEQFF
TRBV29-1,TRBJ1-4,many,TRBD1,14,TGCAGCGTACGAACGGGACAGGGGGCTGAAAAACTGTTTTTT,CSVRTGQGAEKLFF
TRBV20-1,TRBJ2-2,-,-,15,TGCGGTGCTAGAGATCACAGGGTGGGCACCGGGGAGCTGTTTTTC,CGARDHRVGTGELFF
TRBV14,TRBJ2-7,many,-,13,TGTGCCAGCAGCCAGTTCGTCCTCTACGAGCAGTACTTC,CASSQFVLYEQYF
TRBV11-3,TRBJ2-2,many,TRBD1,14,TGTGCCAGCAGCGCGGGACAGGGGACCGGGGAGCTGTTTTTT,CASSAGQGTGELFF
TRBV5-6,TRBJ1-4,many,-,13,TGTGCCAGCAGCACCCCGTCGAAAGAAAAACTGTTTTTT,CASSTPSKEKLFF